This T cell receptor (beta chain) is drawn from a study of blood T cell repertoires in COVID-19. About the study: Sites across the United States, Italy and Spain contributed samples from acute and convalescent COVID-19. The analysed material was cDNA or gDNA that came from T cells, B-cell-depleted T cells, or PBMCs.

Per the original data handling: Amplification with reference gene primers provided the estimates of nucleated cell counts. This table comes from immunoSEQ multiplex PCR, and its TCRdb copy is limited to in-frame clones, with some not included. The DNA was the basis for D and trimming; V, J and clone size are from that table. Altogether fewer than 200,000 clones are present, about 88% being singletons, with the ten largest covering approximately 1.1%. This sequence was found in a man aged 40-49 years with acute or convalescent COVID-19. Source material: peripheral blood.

The CDR3 reads CASSQEEETQYF. The CDR3 DNA is TGCGCCAGCAGCCAAGAAGAGGAGACCCAGTACTTC. The rearrangement uses TRBV4-1 and TRBJ2-5; D is undetermined. V was trimmed by 0 bases and J by 5 bases, leaving 4 bases between them. The CDR3 is made up of 12 amino acids. CDR1 MGHRA and CDR2 YSYEKL come from the germline V gene.